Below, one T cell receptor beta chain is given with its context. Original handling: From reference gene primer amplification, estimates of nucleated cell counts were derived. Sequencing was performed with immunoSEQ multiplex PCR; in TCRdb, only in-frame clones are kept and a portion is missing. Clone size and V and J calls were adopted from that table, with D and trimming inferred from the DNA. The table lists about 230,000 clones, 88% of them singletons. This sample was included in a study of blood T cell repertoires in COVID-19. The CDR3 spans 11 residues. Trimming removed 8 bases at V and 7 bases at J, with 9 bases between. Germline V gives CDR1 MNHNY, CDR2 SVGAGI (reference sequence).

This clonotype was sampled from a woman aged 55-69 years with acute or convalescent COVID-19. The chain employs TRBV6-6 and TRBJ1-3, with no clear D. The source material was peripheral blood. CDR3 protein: CASSGGNTIYF. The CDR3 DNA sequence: TGTGCCAGCTCGGGTGGTAACACCATATATTTT.